Following are 11 T cell receptor beta chains from one sample sequenced in a study of post-analysis software for immune sequencing data. General observations from the study: Patients carried several TRBV segments more frequently than controls did, and TRBV5-6, TRBV5-1 and TRBV20-1 were among them.

Built from TCR beta cDNA, the libraries had unique molecular identifiers in them. TCRdb used MiXCR to reprocess the PCR reads, holding one entry per CDR3 protein. The sample has some 690,000 distinct CDR3 sequences; 55% to 60% are singletons. No antigens are known for them. Sequenced sample: blood. The receptor set was obtained from a girl aged 2-10 years with multiple sclerosis.

This clonotype came up a few times. The chain's CDR3 is CASSEGGSGANVLTF. The CDR3 DNA reads TGTGCCAGCAGTGAAGGGGGCTCTGGGGCCAACGTCCTGACTTTC. V usage is TRBV6-1 and J usage is TRBJ2-6; D remains ambiguous. V was pared by 1 base and J by 0 bases, with 4 bases between. Germline assignment: CDR1 MNHNS and CDR2 SASEGT. The CDR3 contains 15 residues.

The chain recombines TRBV10-3 with TRBJ2-3; D unresolved. The V gene's germline CDR1 is ENHRY and CDR2 SYGVKD. CDR3 length: 14 residues. Trimming removed 0 bases from V and 3 bases from J, with 7 bases in between. In DNA, the CDR3 is TGTGCCATCAGTGAGTCGACTCGGACAGATACGCAGTATTTT. This sequence encodes CAISESTRTDTQYF.

This chain connects TRBV7-2 to TRBJ1-5; maybe TRBD1 (5 bases). V lost 1 base, J lost 11 bases, and 12 bases lay in between. This CDR3 has 13 amino acids. CDR1 and CDR2 (germline): SGHTA, FQGNSA. Written as DNA, the CDR3 is TGTGCCAGCAGCTTAGAACCCGACAGTTCCCAGCATTTT. It yields the protein CASSLEPDSSQHF.

CDR3 sequence reads: CASDAGTRDEKLFF. The CDR3 DNA sequence: TGTGCCAGTGATGCCGGGACGCGGGATGAAAAACTGTTTTTT. The chain combines TRBV4-2 with TRBJ1-4; tentative D call: TRBD1 (5 bases). Germline-derived CDR1 and CDR2 are LGHNA and YNFKEQ. The V gene lost 9 bases and the J gene lost 6 bases, with 17 bases spanning the gap. This CDR3 is 14 amino acids long.

The chain combines TRBV10-3 with TRBJ2-7; D may be TRBD2 (6 bases). The CDR3 extends over 11 amino acids. V lost 6 bases, J lost 6 bases, and 9 bases lay in between. CDR1 ENHRY and CDR2 SYGVKD come from the germline V gene. In DNA form, the CDR3 reads TGTGCCATCAGGGAGGAGGGCGAGCAGTACTTC. It specifies CAIREEGEQYF.

The chain couples TRBV9 to TRBJ2-3; 12 bases fit TRBD2. CDR1 and CDR2 (germline): SGDLS, YYNGEE. CDR3 length equals 19 residues. Trimming at V came to 2 bases and at J to 0 bases, leaving 10 bases not matched to a gene. In nucleotides, the CDR3 is TGTGCCAGCAGCGTCGGACTAGCGGGGACATCTGCTAGCACAGATACGCAGTATTTT. Residues: CASSVGLAGTSASTDTQYF.

This clonotype was detected only once. The rearrangement uses TRBV5-1 and TRBJ1-2; D is undetermined. Trimming took off 4 bases at V and 3 bases at J, with 10 bases between the two ends. Germline CDR1 and CDR2: SGHRS and YFSETQ. The CDR3 is 13 amino acids. CDR3 coding DNA: TGCGCCAGCAGCGACGACGGAGACTATGGCTACACCTTC. Translation gives CASSDDGDYGYTF.

The genes are TRBV14 and TRBJ1-4; 10 bases are a match to TRBD1. There are 15 residues in the CDR3. Germline CDR1 SGHDN, CDR2 FVKESK. After removal of 2 bases from V and 7 bases from J, the junction contained 4 bases not matched to a gene. The CDR3 region has the DNA TGTGCCAGCAGCCAAACCGGGACAGGGGTTGAAAAACTGTTTTTT. Encoded protein: CASSQTGTGVEKLFF.

The V and J genes are TRBV7-2 and TRBJ2-5; 8 bases match TRBD2. In germline, CDR1 is SGHTA, CDR2 FQGNSA. Trimming took 1 base from V and 1 from J; bases not matched to a gene: 11. CDR3 length equals 18 residues. The CDR3 region has the DNA TGTGCCAGCAGCTTAGGGTTTGCGGGGGGCTTTCTCCAAGAGACCCAGTACTTC. Translated: CASSLGFAGGFLQETQYF.

In this sample, this clonotype turned up a few times. The chain joins TRBV12-3 or TRBV12-4 to TRBJ2-1, with TRBD2 identical over 14 bases. The CDR3 length is 16 residues. V was pared by 6 bases and J by 4 bases, with 5 bases of the junction left unmatched. The CDR3 is CASRGTSGSVYNEQFF. The CDR3 region has the DNA TGTGCCAGCAGGGGGACTAGCGGGAGTGTTTACAATGAGCAGTTCTTC.

The CDR3 DNA sequence: TGTGCCAGCAGGCACTTCGAGGGAAGGGACACCGGGGAGCTGTTTTTT. Translated, it gives CASRHFEGRDTGELFF. J is TRBJ2-2 and V is TRBV2; D is perhaps TRBD2 (5 bases). V lost 6 bases and J 3 bases, leaving 17 bases between the germline ends. CDR1 SNHLY and CDR2 FYNNEI come from the germline V gene. This CDR3 has 16 residues.